The T cell receptor (beta chain) under discussion was sequenced for a study of shared clonotypes between healthy human individuals. Nashville, Tennessee was home to all donors, who were Caucasian adults. This clone is a singleton in its sample. Data came from immunoSEQ multiplex PCR; TCRdb stores just in-frame clones and leaves some out. The sample has roughly 2,500,000 clones, 90% to 95% seen once; the top ten hold roughly 0.36%. The CDR3 is made up of 14 amino acids. The germline V gene has CDR1 SGHRS and CDR2 YFSETQ. V lost 2 bases, J lost 7 bases, and 13 bases lay in between. Sequencing was done on a sample of naive CD4+ T cells from PBMCs. This sample's subset: CD45RA+ positively selected. The V gene is TRBV5-1, the J gene TRBJ2-1, with D possibly being TRBD1 (5 bases). The receptor was isolated from a man between 18 and 29 years old in good health. Some clones in this sample may be carry-over from other donors' samples. The CDR3 nucleotides are TGCGCCAGCAGCTTAGGTTCACAGGTAAATGAGCAGTTCTTC. Protein sequence: CASSLGSQVNEQFF.